The clone carrying this T cell receptor (beta chain) was picked up many times. As yet, its antigen is unknown. The V gene's germline CDR1 is SQVTM and CDR2 ANQGSEA. The length of the CDR3 is 9 residues. Trimming took 4 bases from V and 4 from J, leaving 1 base between them. This sample is drawn from a study of CD8 T cells in ankylosing spondylitis. As the method for making TCR beta libraries, quantitative 5'-RACE with molecular barcodes was used. TCRdb independently ran MiXCR on the 5' RACE reads; one entry per CDR3 protein. The repertoire holds 150,000 to 200,000 distinct CDR3 sequences, around 13% seen once, with 9.5% to 12% in the top ten. Study-wide points: Earlier literature documents some of the motif variants in reactive arthritis synovial fluid and blood. CD8+ cells made up the disease-linked clones, which were relatively rare in peripheral blood.

The sequenced sample consisted of blood, either unsorted or a sorted T cell fraction (not recorded which). The clonotype comes from a female donor with ankylosing spondylitis or in good health (not recorded which). This chain links TRBV29-1 with TRBJ2-5; no clear D. The CDR3 sequence: CSVAETQYF. CDR3 coding DNA: TGCAGCGTTGCAGAGACCCAGTACTTC. Based on the CDR3 plus reference TRBV29-1 and TRBJ2-5, the full variable domain is SAVISQKPSRDICQRGTSLTIQCQVDSQVTMMFWYRQQPGQSLTLIATANQGSEATYESGFVIDKFPISRPNLTFSTLTVSNMSPEDSSIYLCSVAETQYFGPGTRLLVL.